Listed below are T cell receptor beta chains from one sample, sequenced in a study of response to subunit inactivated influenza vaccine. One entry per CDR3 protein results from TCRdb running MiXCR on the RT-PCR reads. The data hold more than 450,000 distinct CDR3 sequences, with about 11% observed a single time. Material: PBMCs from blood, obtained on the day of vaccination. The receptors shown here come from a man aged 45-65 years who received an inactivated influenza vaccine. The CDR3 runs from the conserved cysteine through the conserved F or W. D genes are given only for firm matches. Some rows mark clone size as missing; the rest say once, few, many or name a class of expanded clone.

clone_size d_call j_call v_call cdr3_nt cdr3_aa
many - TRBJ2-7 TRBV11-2 TGTGCCAGCAGCTTAGAATCCGGGATCGAGCAGTACTTC CASSLESGIEQYF
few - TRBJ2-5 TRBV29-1 TGCAGCGTTGAACCGTCTATCGGGATTAAGGTGAAGACCCAGTACTTC CSVEPSIGIKVKTQYF
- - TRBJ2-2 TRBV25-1 TGTGCCAGCAGTGGCCTAATGACCGAGGAGCTGTTTTTT CASSGLMTEELFF
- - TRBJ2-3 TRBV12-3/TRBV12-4 TGTGCCAGCAGGAATTTTGCGGGGACAGATACGCAGTATTTT CASRNFAGTDTQYF
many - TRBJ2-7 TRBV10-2 TGCGCCAGCAGTGGCGCGGCTCCTACCTACGAGCAGTACTTC CASSGAAPTYEQYF
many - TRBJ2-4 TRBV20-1 TGCAGTGCTAGAGATGGGCAGGGTCCCCAAAACATTCAGTACTTC CSARDGQGPQNIQYF
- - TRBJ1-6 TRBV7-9 TGTGCCAGCAGTGGGGGGCACGGCTCCTATAATTCACCCCTCCACTTT CASSGGHGSYNSPLHF
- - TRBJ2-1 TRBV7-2 TGTGCCAGCAGCGCCTCCTCGGAGGTTCGTAATGAGCAGTTCTTC CASSASSEVRNEQFF
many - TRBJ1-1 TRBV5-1 TGTGCCAGCAGTTTCGGAGGGAACACTGAAGCTTTCTTT CASSFGGNTEAFF
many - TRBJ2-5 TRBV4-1 TGCGCCAGCAGCCACCCCCGTTCAGGAGGATTCGGAGAGACCCAGTACTTC CASSHPRSGGFGETQYF
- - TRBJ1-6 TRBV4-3 TGCGCCAGCAGCCAAGGCACGGACGTAGCTTCACCCCTCCACTTT CASSQGTDVASPLHF
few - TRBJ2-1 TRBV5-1 TGCGCCAGCAGCTTGGATGGGACAAGATACAATGAGCAGTTCTTC CASSLDGTRYNEQFF
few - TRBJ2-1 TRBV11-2 TGTGCCAGCAGCTTAGATGTCGGCTACAATGAGCAGTTCTTC CASSLDVGYNEQFF
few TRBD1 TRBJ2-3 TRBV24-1 TGTGCCACCAGTGCTACGGACAGGGGAGGAGATACGCAGTATTTT CATSATDRGGDTQYF
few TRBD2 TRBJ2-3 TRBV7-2 TGTGCCAGCAGCATGACGGGACTAGCGACCACAGATACGCAGTATTTT CASSMTGLATTDTQYF
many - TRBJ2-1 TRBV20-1 TGCAGTGCTCTAGGGGAGTGGGGTAATGAGCAGTTCTTC CSALGEWGNEQFF
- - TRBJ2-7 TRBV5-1 TGCGCCAGCAGCTTGGAGGGACTCAAAAGGGGCGAGCAGTACTTC CASSLEGLKRGEQYF
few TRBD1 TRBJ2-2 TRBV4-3 TGCGCCAGCAGCCGTTTACAGGGGGCGCCCACCGGGGAGCTGTTTTTT CASSRLQGAPTGELFF
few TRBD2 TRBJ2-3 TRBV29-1 TGCAGCGTTTCCCTTCCTTTCAGCCGAAAAGGACTAGGCACAGATACGCAGTATTTT CSVSLPFSRKGLGTDTQYF
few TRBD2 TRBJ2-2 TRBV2 TGTGCCAGCAGTGAGACTAGCGGGAGGGCCGTTCTGACCGGGGAGCTGTTTTTT CASSETSGRAVLTGELFF
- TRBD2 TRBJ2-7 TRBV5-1 TGCGCCAGCAGCAAAGAAGGACTAGCGGGAGTTCGAAGCTCCTACGAGCAGTACTTC CASSKEGLAGVRSSYEQYF
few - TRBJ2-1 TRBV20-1 TGCAGTGCTAGAGTAGACATCTACAATGAGCAGTTCTTC CSARVDIYNEQFF
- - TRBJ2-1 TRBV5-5 TGTGCCAGCAGCAGATCCGATGGGGCCACGAGGCATGAGCAGTTCTTC CASSRSDGATRHEQFF
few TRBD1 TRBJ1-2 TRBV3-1 TGTGCCAGCAGCCTGACTGCGGGACAGAACTATGGCTACACCTTC CASSLTAGQNYGYTF
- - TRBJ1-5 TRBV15 TGTGCCACCAGCAGAGATTCAGGGGAACAGCCCCAGCATTTT CATSRDSGEQPQHF
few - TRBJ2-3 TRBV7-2 TGTGCCAGCAGCCCGACTATAAGCACAGATACGCAGTATTTT CASSPTISTDTQYF
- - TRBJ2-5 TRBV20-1 TGCAGTGCGGGAGACTGGAGATCCCAGTACTTC CSAGDWRSQYF
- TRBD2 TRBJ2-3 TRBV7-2 TGTGCCTCCTCGGCGGGGGGGCGTGCAGATACGCAGTATTTT CASSAGGRADTQYF
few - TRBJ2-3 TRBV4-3 TGCGCCAGCAGCCAAGCAAATTCTGGCACAGATACGCAGTATTTT CASSQANSGTDTQYF
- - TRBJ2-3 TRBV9 TGTGCCAGCAGCGTATCTTTAACGGCAGATACGCAGTATTTT CASSVSLTADTQYF
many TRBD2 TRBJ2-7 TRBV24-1 TGTGCCACCAGTGGGGGGGGAGAGCAGTACTTC CATSGGGEQYF
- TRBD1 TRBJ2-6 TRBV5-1 TGCGCCAGCAGCACAGGACAGGGTCTAGCTGGGGCCAACGTCCTGACTTTC CASSTGQGLAGANVLTF
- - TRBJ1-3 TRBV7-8 TGTGCCAGCAGCCCCATACCTCAGGGAAACACCATATATTTT CASSPIPQGNTIYF
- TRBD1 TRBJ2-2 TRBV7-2 TGTGCCAGCAGCTTATATGGGACAGGGAATCTGTTTTTT CASSLYGTGNLFF
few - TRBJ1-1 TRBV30 TGTGCCTGGAGTGTACTGGGGGGAACTGAAGCTTTCTTT CAWSVLGGTEAFF
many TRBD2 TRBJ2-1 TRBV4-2 TGTGCCAGCAGCCAAGATGTAGCGGGAGGTCATAGGGAGCAGTTCTTC CASSQDVAGGHREQFF
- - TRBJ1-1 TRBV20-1 TGCAGTGGCGCCGCGGCCCACACTGAAGCTTTCTTT CSGAAAHTEAFF
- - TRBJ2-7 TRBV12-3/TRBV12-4 TGTGCCAGCAGGAGGGGGGAGAGCTCCTACGAGCAGTACTTC CASRRGESSYEQYF
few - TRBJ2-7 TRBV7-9 TGTGCCAGCAGCTTAGTTCCCCTCTCCTACGAGCAGTACTTC CASSLVPLSYEQYF
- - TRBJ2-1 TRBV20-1 TGCAGTGCTAGAGATCAACAGAGGGCCTACAATGAGCAGTTCTTC CSARDQQRAYNEQFF
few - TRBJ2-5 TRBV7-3 TGTGCCAGCAGCTTAACGGGCGGGTGGGAGACCCAGTACTTC CASSLTGGWETQYF
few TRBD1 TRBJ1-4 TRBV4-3 TGCGCCAGCAGCCTTGGGGACAGGGTTGATGAAAAACTGTTTTTT CASSLGDRVDEKLFF
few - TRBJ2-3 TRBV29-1 TGCAGCGTTGAAGATTGGTTAATTTCCGATACGCAGTATTTT CSVEDWLISDTQYF
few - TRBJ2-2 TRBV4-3 TGCGCCAGCAGCCAAGATCCGTACAGGGTGAACACCGGGGAGCTGTTTTTT CASSQDPYRVNTGELFF
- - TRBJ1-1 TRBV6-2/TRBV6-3 TGTGCCAGCAGACAGGCGACTGAAGCTTTCTTT CASRQATEAFF
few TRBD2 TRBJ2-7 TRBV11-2 TGTGCCAGCAGCCCCTGGACTAGCGGGGACTACGAGCAGTACTTC CASSPWTSGDYEQYF
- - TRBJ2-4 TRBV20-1 TGCAGTGCCCCAAAGGGTTACCTAGCCAAAAACATTCAGTACTTC CSAPKGYLAKNIQYF